The present T cell receptor (beta chain) was sequenced within a study of blood T cell repertoires in COVID-19 (dated by TCRdb to 2019 to 2021). Regarding the study in general: The collaborator samples originated in the United States, Italy and Spain and spanned the acute and convalescent phases of COVID-19. A de-identified subject ID, COVID-19 status, age in years and sex were almost always included in the sample metadata. A freely available public database, intended as a resource for researchers studying the immune response to SARS-CoV-2, is where the repertoires were released. Subjects who had been exposed to COVID-19, were actively infected with it, or had recovered from it provided the deeply sampled blood TCRbeta repertoires that made up the dataset. The prospective study material was composed of cDNA or gDNA derived from T cells, B-cell-depleted T cells, or PBMCs. HLA class I and class II types, where available, came from metadata supplied by the sample provider rather than from assay-based typing. Samples were obtained from the ongoing ImmuneRACE study (first 160 participants) and from 1,254 subjects provided by 6 global collaborators.

This clone was counted between two and nine times. Its recognized antigen is unknown. No per-base quality is available; no much larger clone lies one base away. TCRbeta CDR3 regions were amplified from genomic DNA by means of the immunoSEQ Assay, a bias-controlled multiplex PCR. Processing in the source paper ran as follows. Nucleated cell counts per sample were estimated from amplification of reference gene primers within the assay. To quantify the absolute abundance of each unique TCRbeta CDR3 rearrangement, sequence reads were collapsed and filtered. Productive Simpson clonality was computed per sample as the square root of Simpson's diversity index over productive rearrangements. This is the immuneACCESS table as TCRdb keeps it, with only in-frame sequences that have V and J called. A part of the clones is gone; compared with another copy, unresolved V genes explain less than half, and the rest is unexplained. That table furnishes V, J and clone size, whereas the DNA furnished D and trimming. Present in this sample are more than 120,000 clones, roughly 86% of which were seen just once. The ten top clones hold over 0.75% of the sample.

Whole blood was collected in K2EDTA tubes by collaborating institutions according to the institutions' own protocols. For TCRbeta analysis, collaborator samples were shipped as frozen whole blood, as isolated PBMCs, or as DNA extracted from either sample type. The full study reports these points: The amount of clinical and demographic metadata varied by source and participant and was provided uncurated.

The receptor comes from a woman between 50 and 59 years old with acute or convalescent COVID-19. Material for sequencing was peripheral blood.

CDR3 region: CASKGRLPSTDTQYF. The nucleotide sequence reads TGTGCCAGCAAGGGGCGGCTCCCTAGCACAGATACGCAGTATTTT. The chain is assembled from TRBV2 and TRBJ2-3; possibly the D gene is TRBD1, per 5 matching bases. The CDR3 contains 15 residues, cysteine and phenylalanine counted. The read is trimmed to its CDR3 DNA, 45 bases read in frame from base 1. V is clipped by 7 bases and J by 0 bases, and the sequence between their germline boundaries is 14 bases long. Looking up the germline V gene yields CDR1 SNHLY and CDR2 FYNNEI.